This TCR beta chain was sequenced in a study of T cell responses to AZD1222 COVID-19 vaccine. As for this clone: Its target is unknown.

Findings and limits, study-wide: Most donors were white British and more were female, and clonal diversity was possibly underestimated. Mapped onto spike, vaccine-associated CD4 TCRs spanned it and were dominant at 160-218 and 743-854.

The germline CDR1 and CDR2 sequences are SGHAT and FQNNGV. V shed 1 base and J shed 5 bases, with 8 bases lying between them. CDR3 length equals 13 residues. Sequencing was performed with immunoSEQ multiplex PCR; in TCRdb, only in-frame clones are kept and a portion is missing. Its listing shows about 140,000 clones. V usage is TRBV11-2 and J usage is TRBJ2-5; D is unresolved. The sequenced sample consisted of peripheral blood. The source of this sequence is an adult in good health. The CDR3 DNA reads TGTGCCAGCAGCTTAGGTGCAGTGGAGACCCAGTACTTC. This sequence encodes CASSLGAVETQYF.